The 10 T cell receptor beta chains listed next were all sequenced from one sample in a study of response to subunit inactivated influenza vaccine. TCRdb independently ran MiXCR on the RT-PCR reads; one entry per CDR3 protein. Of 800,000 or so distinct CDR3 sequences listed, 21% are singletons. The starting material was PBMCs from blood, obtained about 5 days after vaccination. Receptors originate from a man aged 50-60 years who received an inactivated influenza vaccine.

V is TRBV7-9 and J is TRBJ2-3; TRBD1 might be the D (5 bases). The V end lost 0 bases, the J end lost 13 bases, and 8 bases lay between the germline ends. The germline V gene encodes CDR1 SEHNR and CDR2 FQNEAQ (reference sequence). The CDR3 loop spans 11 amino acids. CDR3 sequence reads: CASSLAAGKYF. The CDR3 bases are TGTGCCAGCAGCTTAGCGGCAGGGAAGTATTTT.

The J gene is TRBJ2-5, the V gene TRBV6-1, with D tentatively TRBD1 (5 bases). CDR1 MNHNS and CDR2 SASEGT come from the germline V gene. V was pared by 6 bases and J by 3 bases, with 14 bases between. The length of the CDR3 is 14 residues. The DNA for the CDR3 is TGTGCCAGCAGCGGGCAGGGTGGTAAAGAGACCCAGTACTTC. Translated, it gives CASSGQGGKETQYF.

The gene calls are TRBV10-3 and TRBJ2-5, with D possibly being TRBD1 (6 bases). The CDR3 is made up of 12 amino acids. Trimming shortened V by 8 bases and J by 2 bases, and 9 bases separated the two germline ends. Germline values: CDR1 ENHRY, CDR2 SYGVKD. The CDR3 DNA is TGTGCCATCGCCGGACAGCAAGAGACCCAGTACTTC. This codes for CAIAGQQETQYF.

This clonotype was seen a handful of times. The CDR3 nucleotides are TGTGCCAGCAGAGGGACATCCTCTAGCAATCAGCCCCAGCATTTT. Translated: CASRGTSSSNQPQHF. The gene calls are TRBV28 and TRBJ1-5; TRBD1 might be the D (6 bases). The germline gives CDR1 MDHEN, CDR2 SYDVKM. V shed 6 bases and J shed 0 bases, with 12 bases lying between them. CDR3 length equals 15 residues. The whole variable domain, remainder taken from reference TRBV28 and TRBJ1-5, is DVKVTQSSRYLVKRTGEKVFLECVQDMDHENMFWYRQDPGLGLRLIYFSYDVKMKEKGDIPEGYSVSREKKERFSLILESASTNQTSMYLCASRGTSSSNQPQHFGDGTRLSIL.

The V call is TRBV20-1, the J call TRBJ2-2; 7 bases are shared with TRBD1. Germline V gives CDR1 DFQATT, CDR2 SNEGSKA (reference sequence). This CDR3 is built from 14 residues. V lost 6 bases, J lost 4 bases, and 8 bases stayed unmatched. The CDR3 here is CSAEGDRATGELFF. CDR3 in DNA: TGCAGTGCGGAAGGTGACAGGGCCACCGGGGAGCTGTTTTTT.

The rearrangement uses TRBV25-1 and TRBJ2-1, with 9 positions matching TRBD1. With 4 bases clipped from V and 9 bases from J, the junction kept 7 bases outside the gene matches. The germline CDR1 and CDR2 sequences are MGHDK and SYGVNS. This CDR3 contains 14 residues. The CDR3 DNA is TGTGCCAGCAGTGGGACAGGGGCGAGCCGTGAGCAGTTCTTC. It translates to CASSGTGASREQFF.

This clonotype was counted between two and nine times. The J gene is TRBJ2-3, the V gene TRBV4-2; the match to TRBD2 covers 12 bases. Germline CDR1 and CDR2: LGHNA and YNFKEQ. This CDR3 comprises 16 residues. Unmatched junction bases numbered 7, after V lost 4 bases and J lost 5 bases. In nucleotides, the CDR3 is TGTGCCAGCAGCCGCGAGGGACTAGCGGGTGGAGATACGCAGTATTTT. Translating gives CASSREGLAGGDTQYF.

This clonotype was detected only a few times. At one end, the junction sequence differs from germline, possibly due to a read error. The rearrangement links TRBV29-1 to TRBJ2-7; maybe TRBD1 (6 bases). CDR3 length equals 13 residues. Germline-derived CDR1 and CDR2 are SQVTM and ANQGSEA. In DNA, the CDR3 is TGCAGCGCTGAAAGGGCAGGGGTACACGAGCAGTACTTC. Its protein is CSAERAGVHEQYF.

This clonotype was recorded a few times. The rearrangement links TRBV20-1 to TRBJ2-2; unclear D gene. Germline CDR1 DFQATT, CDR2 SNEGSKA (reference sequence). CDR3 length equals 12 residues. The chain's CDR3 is CSLKRNTGELFF. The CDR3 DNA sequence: TGCAGCTTGAAAAGGAACACCGGGGAGCTGTTTTTT.

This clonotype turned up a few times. In DNA form, the CDR3 reads TGTGCCAGCAGCATACTAGCGGGAGGAGGCAATGAGCAGTTCTTC. Translation gives CASSILAGGGNEQFF. The chain combines TRBV9 with TRBJ2-1; 12 bases align to TRBD2. The junction had 5 bases not matched to a gene; V was cut back by 4 bases and J by 6 bases. Germline loops: CDR1 SGDLS, CDR2 YYNGEE. The CDR3 sequence is 15 residues long.